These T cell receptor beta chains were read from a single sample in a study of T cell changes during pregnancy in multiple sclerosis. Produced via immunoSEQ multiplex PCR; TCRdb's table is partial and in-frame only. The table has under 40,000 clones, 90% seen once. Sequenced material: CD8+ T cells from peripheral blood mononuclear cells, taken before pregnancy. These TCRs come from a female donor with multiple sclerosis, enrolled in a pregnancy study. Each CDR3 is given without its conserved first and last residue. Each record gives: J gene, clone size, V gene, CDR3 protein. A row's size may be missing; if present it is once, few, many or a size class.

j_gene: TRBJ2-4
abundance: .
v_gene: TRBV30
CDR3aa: AWKGLAKNIQY

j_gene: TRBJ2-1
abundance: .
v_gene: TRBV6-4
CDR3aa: ASSDSEAGGNEQF

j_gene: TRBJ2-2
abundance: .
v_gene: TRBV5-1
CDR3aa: ASSLSGGANTGELF

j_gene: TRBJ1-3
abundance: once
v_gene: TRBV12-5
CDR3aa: ASGLVLSSSGNTIY

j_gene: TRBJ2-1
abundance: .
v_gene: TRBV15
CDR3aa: ATRGTSGTDEQF

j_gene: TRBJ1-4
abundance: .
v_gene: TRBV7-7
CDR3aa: ASSLGPGEGEKLF

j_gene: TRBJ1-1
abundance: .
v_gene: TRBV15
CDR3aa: ATSRHTTESEAF

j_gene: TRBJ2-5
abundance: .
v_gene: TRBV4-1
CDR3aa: ASSRDTSGTYQETQY

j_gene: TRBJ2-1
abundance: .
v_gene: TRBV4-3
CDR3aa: ASSPGTDSYNEQF

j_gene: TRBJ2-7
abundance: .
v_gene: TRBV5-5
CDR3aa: ASSLSRGHPYEQY

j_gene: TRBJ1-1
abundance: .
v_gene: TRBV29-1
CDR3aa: SVEDRTEAF

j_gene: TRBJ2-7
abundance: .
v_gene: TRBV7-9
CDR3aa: ASGRGQGLLDEQY

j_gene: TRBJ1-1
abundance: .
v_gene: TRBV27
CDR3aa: ASSLTGPGELGTEAF

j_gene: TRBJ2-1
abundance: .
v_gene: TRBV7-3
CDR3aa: ASSLAGGTYNEQF

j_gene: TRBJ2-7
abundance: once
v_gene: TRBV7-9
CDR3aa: ASSATSGGRYEQY

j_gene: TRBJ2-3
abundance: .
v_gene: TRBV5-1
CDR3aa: ASAGGGRDTDTQY

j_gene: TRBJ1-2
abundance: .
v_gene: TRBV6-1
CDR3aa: ASSEPETGNYGYT

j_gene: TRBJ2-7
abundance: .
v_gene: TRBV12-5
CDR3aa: ASGLVSYEQY

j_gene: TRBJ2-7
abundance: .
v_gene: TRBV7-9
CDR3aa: ASSLAGTGSEQY

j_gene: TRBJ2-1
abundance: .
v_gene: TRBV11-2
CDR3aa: ASSSGLAGHNEQF